This T cell receptor beta chain is drawn from a study of cytomegalovirus exposure and HLA in healthy donors. Findings of the study overall: Reports described diagnosis of cytomegalovirus status by the classifier as highly specific and sensitive. Altogether, 150 or so TCR beta chains were recorded as cytomegalovirus-associated.

Primers for the PCR totalled 60 Vbeta and 13 Jbeta. The assay was immunoSEQ multiplex PCR, and TCRdb's table has in-frame clones only and misses some. The sample contains over 50,000 clones, roughly four fifths of which appear only once. Germline CDR1 reads SGHRS; CDR2 reads YFSETQ. V lost 0 bases, J lost 4 bases, and 9 bases stayed unmatched. This CDR3 comprises 17 residues. As to this clone: Its cognate antigen is unknown.

The sequence was obtained from a man aged 35 to 55 in good health and CMV-seronegative. The chain carries TRBV5-1 and TRBJ2-2; 7 positions match TRBD1. Sequenced material: PBMCs. The CDR3 loop is CASSLGSGTAGTGELFF. CDR3 coding DNA: TGCGCCAGCAGCTTGGGTTCCGGGACAGCCGGCACCGGGGAGCTGTTTTTT.